A selection of T cell receptor beta chains follows, all from one sample in a study of response to subunit inactivated influenza vaccine. From the RT-PCR reads, TCRdb called clonotypes with MiXCR, one entry per CDR3 protein. The sample contains over 750,000 distinct CDR3 sequences, over 20% of which appear only once. The sample in question was PBMCs from blood, obtained 5 days after vaccination. The receptors come from a man aged 45-60 years who received an inactivated influenza vaccine. The CDR3 runs from the conserved cysteine through the conserved F or W. The order of the fields is clone size, J gene, V gene, D gene, CDR3 protein, CDR3 DNA. The D gene is left open where the match is weak. Clone size is not always given. Where it is, it says once, few, many or a class for expanded clones.

>once|TRBJ2-2|TRBV5-1|-
CASSLGRGSTGELFF
TGCGCCAGCAGCCTTGGGAGGGGGAGCACCGGGGAGCTGTTTTTT
>many|TRBJ1-5|TRBV6-1|TRBD1
CASSPGQGGNQPQHF
TGTGCCAGCAGCCCCGGACAGGGGGGCAATCAGCCCCAGCATTTT
>-|TRBJ2-1|TRBV5-4|TRBD2
CASTWTSDNNEQFF
TGTGCCAGCACCTGGACTAGCGATAACAATGAGCAGTTCTTC
>few|TRBJ2-2|TRBV5-1|-
CASQEGPNTGELFF
TGCGCCAGCCAGGAAGGCCCGAACACCGGGGAGCTGTTTTTT
>few|TRBJ2-1|TRBV6-5|-
CASSYPGQLKKEQFF
TGTGCCAGCAGTTACCCGGGACAACTCAAGAAGGAGCAGTTCTTC
>-|TRBJ2-5|TRBV27|-
CASTPWGGETQYF
TGTGCCAGCACACCGTGGGGAGGAGAGACCCAGTACTTC
>many|TRBJ2-1|TRBV20-1|TRBD2
CSAKGGGFYNEQFF
TGCAGTGCTAAGGGCGGGGGGTTCTACAATGAGCAGTTCTTC
>-|TRBJ2-5|TRBV7-3|-
CASSLTTGRGETQYF
TGTGCCAGCAGCTTAACGACGGGCAGGGGAGAGACCCAGTACTTC
>few|TRBJ1-5|TRBV7-2|-
CASSSGVGDPQHF
TGTGCCAGCAGCTCAGGAGTGGGGGATCCCCAGCATTTT
>many|TRBJ1-1|TRBV20-1|-
CSARVSAGNTEAFF
TGCAGTGCTAGAGTGTCAGCCGGGAACACTGAAGCTTTCTTT
>-|TRBJ1-1|TRBV29-1|-
CSTSRLGNTEAFF
TGCAGCACCTCCCGCTTGGGGAACACTGAAGCTTTCTTT
>-|TRBJ1-6|TRBV10-3|-
CAISESILSDNSPLHF
TGTGCCATCAGTGAGTCGATTCTGAGCGATAATTCACCCCTCCACTTT
>few|TRBJ2-3|TRBV25-1|TRBD1
CASSEGQGSDTQYF
TGTGCCAGCAGTGAGGGACAGGGGTCAGATACGCAGTATTTT
>few|TRBJ1-3|TRBV6-5|-
CASSYGTTGNTIYF
TGTGCCAGCAGTTACGGGACGACTGGAAACACCATATATTTT
>few|TRBJ2-7|TRBV29-1|-
CSVRTVKAPGDEQYF
TGCAGCGTTCGGACAGTAAAGGCTCCCGGGGACGAGCAGTACTTC
>-|TRBJ2-3|TRBV7-2|TRBD2
CASRGSGRATDTQYF
TGTGCCAGCAGGGGGAGCGGGAGGGCCACAGATACGCAGTATTTT
>many|TRBJ1-1|TRBV20-1|TRBD1
CSARQGGRRLGFEAFF
TGCAGTGCTAGACAGGGGGGACGGCGGTTGGGCTTCGAAGCTTTCTTT
>-|TRBJ2-3|TRBV6-1|-
CASSPGGHLPSTDTQYF
TGTGCCAGCAGCCCAGGGGGGCACCTTCCCAGCACAGATACGCAGTATTTT
>-|TRBJ1-1|TRBV7-9|TRBD1
CASSLGGTGGAFF
TGTGCCAGCAGCTTAGGAGGGACAGGGGGAGCTTTCTTT
>few|TRBJ2-1|TRBV21-1|-
CASSGGGGSSYNEQFF
TGTGCCAGCAGCGGCGGGGGGGGAAGCTCCTACAATGAGCAGTTCTTC
>few|TRBJ2-4|TRBV10-3|-
CAISSAVGNIQYF
TGTGCCATCAGTTCAGCGGTAGGGAACATTCAGTACTTC
>-|TRBJ1-2|TRBV18|-
CASSPLKDGYTF
TGTGCCAGCTCACCACTCAAAGATGGCTACACCTTC
>-|TRBJ2-3|TRBV7-7|-
CASSLGQGPFGTDTQYF
TGTGCTAGCAGCTTAGGTCAGGGCCCTTTTGGCACAGATACGCAGTATTTT
>few|TRBJ2-1|TRBV28|-
CASSPTGQPYNEQFF
TGTGCCAGCAGTCCTACAGGGCAGCCCTACAATGAGCAGTTCTTC